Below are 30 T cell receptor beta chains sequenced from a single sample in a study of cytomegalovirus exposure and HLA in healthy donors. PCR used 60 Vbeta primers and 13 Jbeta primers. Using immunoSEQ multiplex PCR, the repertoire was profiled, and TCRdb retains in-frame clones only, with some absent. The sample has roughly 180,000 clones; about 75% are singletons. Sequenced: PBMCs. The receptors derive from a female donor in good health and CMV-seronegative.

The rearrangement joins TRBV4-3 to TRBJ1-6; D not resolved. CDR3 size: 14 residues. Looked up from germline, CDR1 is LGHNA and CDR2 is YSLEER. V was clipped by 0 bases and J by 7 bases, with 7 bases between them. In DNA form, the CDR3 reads TGCGCCAGCAGCCAAGAGAGGAACAATTCACCCCTCCACTTT. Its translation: CASSQERNNSPLHF.

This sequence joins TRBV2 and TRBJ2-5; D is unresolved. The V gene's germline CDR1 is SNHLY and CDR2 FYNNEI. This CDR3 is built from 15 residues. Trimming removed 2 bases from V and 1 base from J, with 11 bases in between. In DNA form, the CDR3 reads TGTGCCAGCAGTGAAACTCTGCTAGGCCAAGAGACCCAGTACTTC. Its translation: CASSETLLGQETQYF.

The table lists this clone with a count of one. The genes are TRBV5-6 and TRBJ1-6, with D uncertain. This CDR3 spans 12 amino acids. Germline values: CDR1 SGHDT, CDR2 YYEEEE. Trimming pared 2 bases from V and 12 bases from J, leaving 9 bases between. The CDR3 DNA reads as TGTGCCAGCAGCTTCCTAGACCAACCCCTCCACTTT. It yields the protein CASSFLDQPLHF. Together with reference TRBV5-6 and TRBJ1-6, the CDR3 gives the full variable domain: DAGVTQSPTHLIKTRGQQVTLRCSPKSGHDTVSWYQQALGQGPQFIFQYYEEEERQRGNFPDRFSGHQFPNYSSELNVNALLLGDSALYLCASSFLDQPLHFGNGTRLTVT.

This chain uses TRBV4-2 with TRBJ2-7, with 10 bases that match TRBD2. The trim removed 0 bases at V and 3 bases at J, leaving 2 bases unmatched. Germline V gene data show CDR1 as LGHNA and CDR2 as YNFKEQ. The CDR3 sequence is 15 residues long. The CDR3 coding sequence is TGTGCCAGCAGCCAAGATACTAGCGGGATCTACGAGCAGTACTTC. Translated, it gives CASSQDTSGIYEQYF.

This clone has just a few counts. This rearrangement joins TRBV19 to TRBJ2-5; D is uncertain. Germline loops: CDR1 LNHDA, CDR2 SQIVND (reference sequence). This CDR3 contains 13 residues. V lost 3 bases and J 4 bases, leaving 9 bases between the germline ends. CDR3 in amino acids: CASSISYGETQYF. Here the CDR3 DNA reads TGTGCCAGTAGTATTAGCTACGGAGAGACCCAGTACTTC.

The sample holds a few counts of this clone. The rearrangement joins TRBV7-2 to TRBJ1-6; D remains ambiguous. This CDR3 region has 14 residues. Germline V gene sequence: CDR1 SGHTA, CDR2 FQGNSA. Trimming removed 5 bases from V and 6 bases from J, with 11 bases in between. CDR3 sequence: CASSEFRSNSPLHF. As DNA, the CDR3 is TGTGCCAGCAGCGAATTTAGGAGTAATTCACCCCTCCACTTT.

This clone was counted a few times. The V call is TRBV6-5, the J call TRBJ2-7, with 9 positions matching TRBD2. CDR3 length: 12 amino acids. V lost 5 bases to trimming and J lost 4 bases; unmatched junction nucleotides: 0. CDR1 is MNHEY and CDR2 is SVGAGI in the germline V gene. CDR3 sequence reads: CASSAGGYEQYF. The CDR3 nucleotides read TGTGCCAGCAGTGCGGGAGGGTACGAGCAGTACTTC.

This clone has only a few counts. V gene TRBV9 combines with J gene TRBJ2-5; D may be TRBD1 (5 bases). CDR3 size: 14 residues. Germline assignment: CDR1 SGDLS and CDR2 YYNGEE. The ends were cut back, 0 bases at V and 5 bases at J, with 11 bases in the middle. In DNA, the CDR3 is TGTGCCAGCAGCGTAGGAACAGGCACGGAGACCCAGTACTTC. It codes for CASSVGTGTETQYF.

CDR3 sequence reads: CASSLAPGLAGDEQYF. As DNA, the CDR3 is TGCGCCAGCAGCTTGGCCCCGGGACTAGCAGGCGACGAGCAGTACTTC. This chain uses TRBV5-1 with TRBJ2-7, with TRBD2 matching over 9 bases. This CDR3 spans 16 amino acids. Germline loops: CDR1 SGHRS, CDR2 YFSETQ. Losses at the gene ends were 0 bases for V and 5 bases for J; bases not matched to a gene: 9.

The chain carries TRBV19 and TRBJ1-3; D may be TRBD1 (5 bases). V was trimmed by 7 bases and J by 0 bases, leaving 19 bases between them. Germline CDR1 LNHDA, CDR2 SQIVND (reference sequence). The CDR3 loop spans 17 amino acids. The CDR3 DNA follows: TGTGCCAGTACCTCGGGACTCGGAATTAGCTCTGGAAACACCATATATTTT. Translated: CASTSGLGISSGNTIYF.

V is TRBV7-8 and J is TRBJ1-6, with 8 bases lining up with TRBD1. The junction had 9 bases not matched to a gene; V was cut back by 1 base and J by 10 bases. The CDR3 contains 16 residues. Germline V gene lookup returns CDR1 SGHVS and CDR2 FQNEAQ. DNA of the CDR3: TGTGCCAGCAGCTTAGGGCCTACAGGGGGGCAATCACCCCTCCACTTT. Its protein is CASSLGPTGGQSPLHF.

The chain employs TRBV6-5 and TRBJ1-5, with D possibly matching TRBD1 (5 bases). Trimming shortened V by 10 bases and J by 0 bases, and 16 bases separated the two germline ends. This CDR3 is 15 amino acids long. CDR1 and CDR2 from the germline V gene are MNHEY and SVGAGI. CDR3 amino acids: CATSDGGRSNQPQHF. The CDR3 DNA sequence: TGTGCCACGTCGGACGGGGGACGTAGCAATCAGCCCCAGCATTTT.

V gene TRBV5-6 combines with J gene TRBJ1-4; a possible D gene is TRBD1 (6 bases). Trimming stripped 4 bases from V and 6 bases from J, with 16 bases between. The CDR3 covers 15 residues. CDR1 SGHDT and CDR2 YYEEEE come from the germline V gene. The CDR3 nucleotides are TGTGCCAGCAGCCCGGGCGGGGGCTTGGATGAAAAACTGTTTTTT. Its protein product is CASSPGGGLDEKLFF.

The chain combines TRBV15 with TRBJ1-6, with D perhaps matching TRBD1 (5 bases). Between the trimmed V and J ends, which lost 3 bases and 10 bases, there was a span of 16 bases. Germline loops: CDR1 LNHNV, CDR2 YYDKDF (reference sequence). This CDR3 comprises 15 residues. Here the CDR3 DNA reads TGTGCCACCAGCAGGGAGGGACCGCGGGGGTCACCCCTCCACTTT. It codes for CATSREGPRGSPLHF.

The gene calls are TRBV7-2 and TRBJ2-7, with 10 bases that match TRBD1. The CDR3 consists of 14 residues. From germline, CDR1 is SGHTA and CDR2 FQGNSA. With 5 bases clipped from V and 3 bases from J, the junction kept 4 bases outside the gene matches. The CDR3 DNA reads TGTGCCAGCAGCCCATGGACAGGGGGCTACGAGCAGTACTTC. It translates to CASSPWTGGYEQYF.

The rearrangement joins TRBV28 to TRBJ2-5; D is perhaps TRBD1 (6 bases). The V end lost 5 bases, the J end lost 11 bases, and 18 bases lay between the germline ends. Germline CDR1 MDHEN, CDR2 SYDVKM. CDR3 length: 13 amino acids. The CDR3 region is CASSAPGVWEQYF. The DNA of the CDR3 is TGTGCCAGCAGTGCCCCAGGGGTGTGGGAGCAGTACTTC. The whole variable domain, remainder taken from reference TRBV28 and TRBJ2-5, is DVKVTQSSRYLVKRTGEKVFLECVQDMDHENMFWYRQDPGLGLRLIYFSYDVKMKEKGDIPEGYSVSREKKERFSLILESASTNQTSMYLCASSAPGVWEQYFGPGTRLLVL.

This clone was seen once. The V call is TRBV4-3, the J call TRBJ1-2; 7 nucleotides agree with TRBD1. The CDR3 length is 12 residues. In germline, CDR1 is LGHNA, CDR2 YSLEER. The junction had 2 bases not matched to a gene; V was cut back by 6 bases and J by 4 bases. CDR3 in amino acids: CASRGQTYGYTF. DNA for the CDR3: TGCGCCAGCAGGGGACAGACCTATGGCTACACCTTC.

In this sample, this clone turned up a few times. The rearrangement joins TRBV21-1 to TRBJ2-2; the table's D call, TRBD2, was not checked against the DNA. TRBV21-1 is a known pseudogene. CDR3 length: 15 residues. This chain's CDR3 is CASSLAQGRAGELFF. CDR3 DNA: TGTGCCAGCAGCCTTGCCCAGGGGAGGGCCGGGGAGCTGTTTTTT.

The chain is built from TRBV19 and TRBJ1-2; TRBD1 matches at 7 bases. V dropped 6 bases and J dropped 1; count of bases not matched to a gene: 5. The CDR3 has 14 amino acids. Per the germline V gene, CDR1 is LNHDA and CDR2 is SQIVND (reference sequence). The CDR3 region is CASRGTAFNYGYTF. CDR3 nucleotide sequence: TGTGCCAGTAGGGGGACAGCTTTTAACTATGGCTACACCTTC.

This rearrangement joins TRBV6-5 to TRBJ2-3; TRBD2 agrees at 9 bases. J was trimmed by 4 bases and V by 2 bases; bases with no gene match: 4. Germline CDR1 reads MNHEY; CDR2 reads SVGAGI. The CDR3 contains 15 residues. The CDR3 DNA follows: TGTGCCAGCAGTTACGCGGGGGGGGGCGCAGATACGCAGTATTTT. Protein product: CASSYAGGGADTQYF.

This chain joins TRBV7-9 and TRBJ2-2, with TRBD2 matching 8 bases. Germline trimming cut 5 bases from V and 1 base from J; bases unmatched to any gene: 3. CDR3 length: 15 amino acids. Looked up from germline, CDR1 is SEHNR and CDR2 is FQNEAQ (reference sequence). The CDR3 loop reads CASSLSGVNTGELFF. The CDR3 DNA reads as TGTGCCAGCAGCCTTAGCGGGGTGAACACCGGGGAGCTGTTTTTT.

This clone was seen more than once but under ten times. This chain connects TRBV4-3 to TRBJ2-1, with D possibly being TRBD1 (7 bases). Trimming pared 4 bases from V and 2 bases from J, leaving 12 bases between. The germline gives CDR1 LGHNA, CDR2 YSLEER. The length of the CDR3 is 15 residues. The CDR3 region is CASSPGGGAYNEQFF. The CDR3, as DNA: TGCGCCAGCAGCCCAGGGGGAGGCGCCTACAATGAGCAGTTCTTC.

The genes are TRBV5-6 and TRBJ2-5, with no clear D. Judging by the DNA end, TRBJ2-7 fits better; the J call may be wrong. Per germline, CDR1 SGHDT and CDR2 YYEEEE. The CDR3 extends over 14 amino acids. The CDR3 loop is CASSFRSDAYEQYF. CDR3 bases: TGTGCCAGCAGCTTCCGGTCTGATGCCTACGAGCAGTACTTC.

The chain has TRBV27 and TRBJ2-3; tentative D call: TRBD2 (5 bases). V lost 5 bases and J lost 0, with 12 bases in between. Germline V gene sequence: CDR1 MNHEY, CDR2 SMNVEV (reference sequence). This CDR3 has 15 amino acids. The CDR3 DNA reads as TGTGCCAGCAGTGGTAGCGACACTAGCACAGATACGCAGTATTTT. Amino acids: CASSGSDTSTDTQYF.

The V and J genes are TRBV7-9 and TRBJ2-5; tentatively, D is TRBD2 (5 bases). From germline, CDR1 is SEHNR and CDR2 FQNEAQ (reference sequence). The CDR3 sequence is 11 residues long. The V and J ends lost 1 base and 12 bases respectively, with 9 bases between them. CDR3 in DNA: TGTGCCAGCAGCTTAGGCGAGGGAAAGTACTTC. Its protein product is CASSLGEGKYF.

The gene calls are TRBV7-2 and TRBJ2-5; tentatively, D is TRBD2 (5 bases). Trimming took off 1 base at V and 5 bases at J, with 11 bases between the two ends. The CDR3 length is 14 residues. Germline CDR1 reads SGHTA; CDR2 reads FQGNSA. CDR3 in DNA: TGTGCCAGCAGCTTAGATCTAGCCCTGGAGACCCAGTACTTC. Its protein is CASSLDLALETQYF.

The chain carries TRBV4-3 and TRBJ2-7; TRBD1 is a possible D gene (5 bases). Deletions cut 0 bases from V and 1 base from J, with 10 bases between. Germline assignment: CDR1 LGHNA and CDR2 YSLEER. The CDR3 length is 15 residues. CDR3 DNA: TGCGCCAGCAGCCAAGACCCAAGGGGTTCCTACGAGCAGTACTTC. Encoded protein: CASSQDPRGSYEQYF.

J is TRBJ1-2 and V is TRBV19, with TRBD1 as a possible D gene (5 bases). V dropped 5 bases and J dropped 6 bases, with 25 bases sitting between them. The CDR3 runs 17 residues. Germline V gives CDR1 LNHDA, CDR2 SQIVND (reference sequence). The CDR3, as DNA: TGTGCCAGTAGTGACACCTCATGGCGGGGGATCTATAATGGCTACACCTTC. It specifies CASSDTSWRGIYNGYTF.

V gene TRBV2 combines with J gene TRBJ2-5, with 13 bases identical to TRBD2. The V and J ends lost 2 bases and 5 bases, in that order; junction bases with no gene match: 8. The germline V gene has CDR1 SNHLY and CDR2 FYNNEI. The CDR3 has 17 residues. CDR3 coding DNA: TGTGCCAGCAGTGAAAACCCGGGACTAGCGGGGCGGGAGACCCAGTACTTC. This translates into CASSENPGLAGRETQYF. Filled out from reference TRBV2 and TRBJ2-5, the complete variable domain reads EPEVTQTPSHQVTQMGQEVILRCVPISNHLYFYWYRQILGQKVEFLVSFYNNEISEKSEIFDDQFSVERPDGSNFTLKIRSTKLEDSAMYFCASSENPGLAGRETQYFGPGTRLLVL.

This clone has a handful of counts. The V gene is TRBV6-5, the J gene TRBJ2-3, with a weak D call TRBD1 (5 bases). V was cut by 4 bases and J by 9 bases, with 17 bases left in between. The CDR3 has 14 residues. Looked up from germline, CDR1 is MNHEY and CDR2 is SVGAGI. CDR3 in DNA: TGTGCCAGCAGTTCCACCGGGCGTAAGGGGACGCAGTATTTT. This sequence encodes CASSSTGRKGTQYF.